The clone carrying this T cell receptor beta chain was recorded at least ten times. This CDR3 has 13 residues. V was clipped by 5 bases and J by 5 bases, with 10 bases between them. The germline V gene encodes CDR1 SGHTA and CDR2 FQGTGA. The sample originates from a study of prognosis after radiotherapy for stage I lung cancer. Two rounds of multiplex PCR amplified TCR beta CDR3 from genomic DNA. Primers were specific to each TRBV and TRBJ gene in first-round PCR. MiXCR, run by TCRdb on the multiplex PCR reads, gives a single entry per CDR3 protein. The sample includes about 51,000 distinct CDR3 sequences, about 37% seen only once; the top ten take about a tenth.

The TCR was taken from a donor of 50 years or more with non-small cell lung cancer. The chain couples TRBV7-3 to TRBJ1-5; D is ambiguous. This sample comprised PBMCs, obtained before or after stereotactic body radiation therapy (not recorded which). The CDR3 region has the DNA TGTGCCAGCAGCCCGAACCGGGATCAGCCCCAGCATTTT. Its protein product is CASSPNRDQPQHF.